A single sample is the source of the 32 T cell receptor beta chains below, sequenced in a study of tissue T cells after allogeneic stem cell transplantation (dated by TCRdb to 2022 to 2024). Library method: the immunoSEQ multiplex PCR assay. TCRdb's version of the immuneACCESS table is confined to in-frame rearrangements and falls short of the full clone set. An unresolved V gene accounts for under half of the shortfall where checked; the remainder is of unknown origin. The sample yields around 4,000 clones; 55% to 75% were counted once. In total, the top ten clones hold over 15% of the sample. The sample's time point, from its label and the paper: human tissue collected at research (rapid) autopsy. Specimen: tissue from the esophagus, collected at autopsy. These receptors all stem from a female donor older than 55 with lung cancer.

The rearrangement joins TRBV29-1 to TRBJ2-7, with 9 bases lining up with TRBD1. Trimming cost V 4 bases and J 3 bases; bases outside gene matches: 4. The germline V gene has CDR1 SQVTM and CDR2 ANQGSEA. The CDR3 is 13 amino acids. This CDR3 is CSVAGQGIYEQYF. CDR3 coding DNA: TGCAGCGTTGCGGGACAGGGTATCTACGAGCAGTACTTC.

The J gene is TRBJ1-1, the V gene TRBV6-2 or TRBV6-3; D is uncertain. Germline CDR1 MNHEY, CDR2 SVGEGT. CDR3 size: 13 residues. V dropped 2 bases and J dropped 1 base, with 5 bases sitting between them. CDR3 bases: TGTGCCAGCAGTTACCTATGGAACACTGAAGCTTTCTTT. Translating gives CASSYLWNTEAFF.

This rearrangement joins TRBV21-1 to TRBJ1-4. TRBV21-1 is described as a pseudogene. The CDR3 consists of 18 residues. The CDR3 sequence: CASSNGLRGQGENEKLFF. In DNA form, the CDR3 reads TGTGCCAGCAGTAACGGTCTGCGGGGGCAGGGGGAAAATGAAAAACTGTTTTTT.

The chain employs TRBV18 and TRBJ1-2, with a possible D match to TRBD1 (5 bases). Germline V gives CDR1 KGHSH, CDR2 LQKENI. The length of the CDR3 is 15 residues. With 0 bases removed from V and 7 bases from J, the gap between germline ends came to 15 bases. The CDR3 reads CASSPPRQLSPGYTF. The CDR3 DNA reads TGTGCCAGCTCACCACCGCGACAGTTGTCCCCTGGCTACACCTTC.

CDR3 bases: TGTGCCAGCAGCTTAGTCGGGACAGGGTCTGAGCAGTTCTTC. The encoded protein is CASSLVGTGSEQFF. This chain joins TRBV11-2 and TRBJ2-1, with 9 bases fitting TRBD1. V was pared by 1 base and J by 9 bases, with 4 bases of the junction left unmatched. The germline gives CDR1 SGHAT, CDR2 FQNNGV. CDR3 length equals 14 residues.

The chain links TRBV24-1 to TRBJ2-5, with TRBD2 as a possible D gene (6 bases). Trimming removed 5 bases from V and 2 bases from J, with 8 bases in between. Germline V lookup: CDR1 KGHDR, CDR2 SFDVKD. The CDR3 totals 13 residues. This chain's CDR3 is CATSGGVQETQYF. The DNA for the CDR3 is TGTGCCACCAGTGGGGGGGTACAAGAGACCCAGTACTTC.

This CDR3 reads CASSTGTTYRSGKLFF. In DNA, the CDR3 is TGTGCCAGTAGTACCGGGACGACATATAGATCGGGGAAACTGTTTTTT. The chain links TRBV19 to TRBJ1-4, with D possibly TRBD1 on 5 matching bases. CDR1 LNHDA and CDR2 SQIVND come from the germline V gene (reference sequence). The V and J ends lost 4 bases and 11 bases respectively, with 23 bases between them. The CDR3 runs to 16 residues.

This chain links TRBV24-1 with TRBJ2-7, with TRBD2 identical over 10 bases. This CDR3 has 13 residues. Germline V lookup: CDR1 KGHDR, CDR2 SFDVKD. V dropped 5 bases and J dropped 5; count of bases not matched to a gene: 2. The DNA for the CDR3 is TGTGCCACCAGTGGGCTAGCGGGAGACGAGCAGTACTTC. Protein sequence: CATSGLAGDEQYF.

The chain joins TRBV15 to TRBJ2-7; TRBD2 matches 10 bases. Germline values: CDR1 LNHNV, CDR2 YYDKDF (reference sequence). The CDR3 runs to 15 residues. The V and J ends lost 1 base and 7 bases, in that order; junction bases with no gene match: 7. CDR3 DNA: TGTGCCACCAGCAGAGTCCCGGGACTAGCGTGGGAGCAGTACTTC. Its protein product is CATSRVPGLAWEQYF.

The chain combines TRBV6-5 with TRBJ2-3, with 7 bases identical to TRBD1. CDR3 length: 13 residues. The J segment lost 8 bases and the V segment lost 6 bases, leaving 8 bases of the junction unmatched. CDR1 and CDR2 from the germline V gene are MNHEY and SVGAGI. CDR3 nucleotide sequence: TGTGCCAGCAGGAGACAGGGATGGGGTACGCAGTATTTT. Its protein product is CASRRQGWGTQYF.

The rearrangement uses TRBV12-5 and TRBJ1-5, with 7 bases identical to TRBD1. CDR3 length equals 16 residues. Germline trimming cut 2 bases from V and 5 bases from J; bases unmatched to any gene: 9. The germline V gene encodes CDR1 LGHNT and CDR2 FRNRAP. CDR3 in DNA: TGTGCTAGTGGTTTGTCCACAGGGGAATCGGATCAGCCCCAGCATTTT. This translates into CASGLSTGESDQPQHF.

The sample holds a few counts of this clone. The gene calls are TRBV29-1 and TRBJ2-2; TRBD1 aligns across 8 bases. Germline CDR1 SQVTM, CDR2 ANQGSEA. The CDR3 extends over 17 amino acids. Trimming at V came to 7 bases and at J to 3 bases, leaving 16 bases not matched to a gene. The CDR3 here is CSATKRRTGWHTGELFF. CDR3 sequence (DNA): TGCAGCGCAACCAAACGACGGACAGGGTGGCACACCGGGGAGCTGTTTTTT.

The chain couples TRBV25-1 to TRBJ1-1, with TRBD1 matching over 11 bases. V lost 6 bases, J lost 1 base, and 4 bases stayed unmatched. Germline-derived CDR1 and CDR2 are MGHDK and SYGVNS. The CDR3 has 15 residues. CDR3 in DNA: TGTGCCAGCAGATCCGGGACAGGGGGGAACACTGAAGCTTTCTTT. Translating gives CASRSGTGGNTEAFF.

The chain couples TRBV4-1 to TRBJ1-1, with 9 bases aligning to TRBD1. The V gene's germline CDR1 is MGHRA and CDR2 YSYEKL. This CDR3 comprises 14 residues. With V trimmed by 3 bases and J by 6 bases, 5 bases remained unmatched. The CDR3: CASSQGTGWSEAFF. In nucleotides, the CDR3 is TGCGCCAGCAGCCAGGGGACAGGGTGGTCTGAAGCTTTCTTT.

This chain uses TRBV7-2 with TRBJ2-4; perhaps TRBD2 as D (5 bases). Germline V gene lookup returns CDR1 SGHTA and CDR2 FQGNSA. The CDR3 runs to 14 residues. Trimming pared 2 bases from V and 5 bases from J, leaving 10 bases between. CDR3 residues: CASSLSREQNIQYF. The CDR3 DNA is TGTGCCAGCAGCTTATCAAGGGAGCAAAACATTCAGTACTTC.

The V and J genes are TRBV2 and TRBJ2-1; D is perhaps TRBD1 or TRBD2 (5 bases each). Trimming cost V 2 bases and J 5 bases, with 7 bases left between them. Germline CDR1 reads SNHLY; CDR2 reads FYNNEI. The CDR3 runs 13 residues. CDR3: CASSELGDNEQFF. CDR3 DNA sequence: TGTGCCAGCAGTGAATTGGGGGACAATGAGCAGTTCTTC.

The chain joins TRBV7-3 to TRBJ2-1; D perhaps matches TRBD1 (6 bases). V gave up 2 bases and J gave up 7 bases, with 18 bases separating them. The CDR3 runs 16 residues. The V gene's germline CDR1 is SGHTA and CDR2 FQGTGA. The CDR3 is CASSLLGQGIGNEQFF. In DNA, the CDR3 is TGTGCCAGCAGCTTATTGGGCCAGGGGATAGGGAATGAGCAGTTCTTC.

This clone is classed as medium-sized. CDR3 nucleotide sequence: TGTGCCAGCTCACCAAGGTCAGCATCTGGCTACACCTTC. Translation: CASSPRSASGYTF. The V gene is TRBV18, the J gene TRBJ1-2; D unclear. The V gene's germline CDR1 is KGHSH and CDR2 LQKENI. The CDR3 length is 13 residues. Trimming pared 2 bases from V and 7 bases from J, leaving 11 bases between.

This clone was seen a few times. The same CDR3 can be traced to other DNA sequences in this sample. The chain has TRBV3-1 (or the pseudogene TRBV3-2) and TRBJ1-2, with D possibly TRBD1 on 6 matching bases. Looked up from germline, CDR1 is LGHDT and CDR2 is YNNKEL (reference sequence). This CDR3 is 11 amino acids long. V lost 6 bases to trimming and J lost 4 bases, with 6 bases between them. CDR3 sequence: CASRDSYGYTF. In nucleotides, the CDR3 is TGTGCCAGCAGGGACAGCTATGGCTACACCTTC.

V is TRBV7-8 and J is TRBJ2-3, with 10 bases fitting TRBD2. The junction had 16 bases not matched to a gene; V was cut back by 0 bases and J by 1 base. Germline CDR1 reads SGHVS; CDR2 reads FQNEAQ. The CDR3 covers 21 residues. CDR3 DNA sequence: TGTGCCAGCAGCTTAGCGTATGGGAGAGGGCTAGCGGGGGCGGGCACAGATACGCAGTATTTT. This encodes CASSLAYGRGLAGAGTDTQYF.

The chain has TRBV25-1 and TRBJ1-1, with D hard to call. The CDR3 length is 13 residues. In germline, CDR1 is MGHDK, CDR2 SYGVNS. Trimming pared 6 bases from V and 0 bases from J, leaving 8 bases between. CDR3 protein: CASSLRMNTEAFF. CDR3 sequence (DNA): TGTGCCAGCAGCCTAAGGATGAACACTGAAGCTTTCTTT.

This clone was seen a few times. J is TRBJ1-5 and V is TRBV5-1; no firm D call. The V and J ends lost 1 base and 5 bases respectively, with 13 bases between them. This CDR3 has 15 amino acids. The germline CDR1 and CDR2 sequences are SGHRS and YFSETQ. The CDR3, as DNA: TGCGCCAGCAGCTTGCGAGCAGGTCCCCATCAGCCCCAGCATTTT. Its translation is CASSLRAGPHQPQHF.

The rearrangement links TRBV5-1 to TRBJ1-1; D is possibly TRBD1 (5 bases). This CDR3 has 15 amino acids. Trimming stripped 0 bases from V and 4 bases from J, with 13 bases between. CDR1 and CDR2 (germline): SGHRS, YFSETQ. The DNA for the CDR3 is TGCGCCAGCAGCTTGGGCCGAGGGGAAGGCACTGAAGCTTTCTTT. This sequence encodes CASSLGRGEGTEAFF.

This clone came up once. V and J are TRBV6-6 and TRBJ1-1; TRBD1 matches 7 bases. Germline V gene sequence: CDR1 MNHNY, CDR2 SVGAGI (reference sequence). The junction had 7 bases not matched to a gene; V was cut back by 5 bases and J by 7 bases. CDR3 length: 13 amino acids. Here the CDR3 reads CASSATGTGEAFF. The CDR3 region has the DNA TGTGCCAGCAGTGCGACAGGGACGGGTGAAGCTTTCTTT.

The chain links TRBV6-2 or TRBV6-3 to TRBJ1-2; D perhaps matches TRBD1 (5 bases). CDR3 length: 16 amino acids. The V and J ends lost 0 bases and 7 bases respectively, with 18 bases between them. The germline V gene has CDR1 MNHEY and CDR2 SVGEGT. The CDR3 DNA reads TGTGCCAGCAGTTACTCGAGGCAGGGTAGGCCTTTTGGCTACACCTTC. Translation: CASSYSRQGRPFGYTF.

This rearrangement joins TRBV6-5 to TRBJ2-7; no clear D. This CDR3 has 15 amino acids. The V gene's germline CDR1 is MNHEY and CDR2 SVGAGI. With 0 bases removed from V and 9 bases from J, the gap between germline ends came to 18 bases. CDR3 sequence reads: CASSYSGQPPEVQYF. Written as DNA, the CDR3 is TGTGCCAGCAGTTACTCTGGGCAGCCCCCAGAAGTGCAGTACTTC.

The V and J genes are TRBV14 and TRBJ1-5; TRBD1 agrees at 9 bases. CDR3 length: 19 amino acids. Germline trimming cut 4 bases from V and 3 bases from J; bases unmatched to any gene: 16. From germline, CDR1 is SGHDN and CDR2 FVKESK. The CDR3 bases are TGTGCCAGCAGCCCCGGAGGGCCCCGGACAGGGGTCTTCAATCAGCCCCAGCATTTT. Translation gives CASSPGGPRTGVFNQPQHF. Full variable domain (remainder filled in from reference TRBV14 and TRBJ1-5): EAGVTQFPSHSVIEKGQTVTLRCDPISGHDNLYWYRRVMGKEIKFLLHFVKESKQDESGMPNNRFLAERTGGTYSTLKVQPAELEDSGVYFCASSPGGPRTGVFNQPQHFGDGTRLSIL.

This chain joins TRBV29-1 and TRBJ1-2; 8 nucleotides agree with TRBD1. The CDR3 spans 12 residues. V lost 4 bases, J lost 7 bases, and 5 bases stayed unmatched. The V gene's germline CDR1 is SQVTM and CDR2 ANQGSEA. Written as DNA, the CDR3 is TGCAGCGTTGGCCAGGGGGCGACTGGCTACACCTTC. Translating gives CSVGQGATGYTF.

This CDR3 reads CASAGTAKETQYF. The CDR3 region has the DNA TGCGCCAGCGCCGGGACAGCTAAAGAGACCCAGTACTTC. V gene TRBV5-1 combines with J gene TRBJ2-5; 7 nucleotides match TRBD1. V shed 7 bases, J shed 3 bases, and the junction held 6 bases outside the gene matches. The CDR3 has 13 amino acids. Germline CDR1 SGHRS, CDR2 YFSETQ.

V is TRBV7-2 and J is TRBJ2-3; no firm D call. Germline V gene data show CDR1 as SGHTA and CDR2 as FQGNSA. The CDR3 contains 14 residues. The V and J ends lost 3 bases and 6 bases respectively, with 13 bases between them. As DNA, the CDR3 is TGTGCCAGCAGCTTGAATCAGCGCTCGGATACGCAGTATTTT. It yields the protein CASSLNQRSDTQYF.

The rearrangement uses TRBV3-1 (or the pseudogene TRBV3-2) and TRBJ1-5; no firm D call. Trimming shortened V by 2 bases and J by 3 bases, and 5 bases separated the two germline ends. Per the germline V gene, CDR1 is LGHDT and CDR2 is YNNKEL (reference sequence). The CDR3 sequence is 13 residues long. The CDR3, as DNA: TGTGCCAGCAGCCAAAACTACAATCAGCCCCAGCATTTT. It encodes CASSQNYNQPQHF.

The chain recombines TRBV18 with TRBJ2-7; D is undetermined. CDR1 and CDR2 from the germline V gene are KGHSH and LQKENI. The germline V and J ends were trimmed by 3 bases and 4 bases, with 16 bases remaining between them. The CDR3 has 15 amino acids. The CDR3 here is CASSPDPSQKYEQYF. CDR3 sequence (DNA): TGTGCCAGCTCACCCGACCCCTCACAGAAATACGAGCAGTACTTC.